This T cell receptor beta chain is drawn from a study of T cells in Graves' hyperthyroidism and ophthalmopathy (dated by TCRdb to the late 2010s). For the wider study: Peripheral blood samples were taken at the time of initial diagnosis, prior to any treatment. TCR Vbeta CDR3 sequencing of 120 to 150 peripheral blood samples (43 ophthalmopathy, 75 to 85 hyperthyroidism and around 17 progressor patients) is reported in the paper. The roughly 99 discovery patients were divided at random into training and test sets in a 7:3 ratio. Prospective prediction of ophthalmopathy was tested in an independent validation cohort of about 19 hyperthyroidism patients and 17 patients who later progressed to ophthalmopathy. The study also compared thyroid tissue and blood T-cell repertoires from about 6 Graves' hyperthyroidism patients. To identify TCR V-J signatures that set the groups apart, the researchers used a discovery cohort of 100 or so patients, made up of 40 to 45 with Graves' ophthalmopathy and 57 with stable Graves' hyperthyroidism. After sampling, hyperthyroidism patients received methimazole starting at 30 mg daily, and ophthalmopathy patients received high-dose intravenous methylprednisolone.

Graves' hyperthyroidism was defined as stable when no progression to ophthalmopathy occurred over 18 months of follow-up. Hyperthyroidism patients were newly diagnosed, with disease duration under 2 months, and aged 18 to 65 years. Any patient with an uncontrolled infection, another autoimmune disease, pregnancy or lactation was excluded. Diagnoses were established on the basis of clinical symptoms, serum thyroxine and TRAb, thyroid ultrasound, and orbital computed tomography. PBMCs were isolated from 7.5 to 10 ml of fresh peripheral blood by Ficoll-Paque density gradient centrifugation. Total RNA was extracted with Trizol reagent, and quality was checked on an Agilent 2100 Bioanalyzer. Study-wide conclusions, independent of this receptor: Sample size was not statistically predetermined, and blinding of investigators to group allocation was not performed. In validation, the model predicted progression to ophthalmopathy with just under 71% sensitivity and 72% to 75% specificity, a median of about six months before onset. Most expanded thyroid clonotypes (frequency above 0.001) were also detected in blood, suggesting blood repertoires may reflect thyroid immune responses. Ophthalmopathy was separated from stable hyperthyroidism by a 13 V-J signature model, with roughly 88% sensitivity and about 84% specificity obtained in cross-validation and 80%/75% obtained in testing.

TCR beta CDR3 regions were amplified from RNA transcripts. The TCR CDR3 was subjected to a first round of RT-PCR using the HTBI primer set and the Qiagen OneStep RT-PCR kit. Libraries were constructed in a second round of multiplex PCR, after which size selection and purification were performed. Sequencing of the libraries was done on an Illumina HiSeq2000 using paired-end 100 bp reads. The study's processing was this. SOAPnuke was used to process the raw data, removing reads that contained adapters or uncalled bases, had a mean Phred below 15, or lacked an exact match to the constant primer or identifier. High-quality paired reads were merged with COPE v1.2.5, and unique nucleotide sequences were defined as clonotypes. MiTCR v1.1 was used to align clonotypes to the IMGT TRBV, TRBD and TRBJ reference segments. The analysis included only V-J combinations with a frequency above 0.0001, which together covered around 99% of the repertoires. The TCS score was defined as the ratio of F50 (clonal expansion) to E x V (chaos), calculated using BLOSUM62-based TCRdist between CDR3 peptides within each V-J. Welch's t-statistics and random forest reduced approximately 520 V-J features to about 13, which were used in a naive Bayes classifier (R e1071). TCRdb ran its own pipeline on the public reads, namely fastp trimming at Q25 and MiXCR clone calling, and kept in-frame beta chains. CDR3 protein sequences are deduplicated, and each keeps its most common genes and DNA. TCRdb's processing, not the authors', yielded these V and J calls. Counted in this sample were roughly 570,000 distinct CDR3 sequences; 15% to 19% of them appeared once. Under 8% of the sample is in the top ten clones.

As to this clonotype: Its binding antigen is unknown. One base away there is no much larger clone; base qualities are not given.

The CDR3 runs 18 amino acids, cysteine and phenylalanine included. Only CDR3 DNA remains: 54 bases, in frame from the first base. Relative to germline, V is missing 7 bases and J is missing 2 bases, with 13 bases of the junction outside any gene match. The germline V gene yields KGHDR for CDR1 and SFDVKD for CDR2. The sequence was obtained from a woman aged 25 to 45 with Graves' hyperthyroidism. The rearranged chain carries TRBV24-1 and TRBJ1-5, with TRBD1 matching 10 junction bases. Sequencing was performed on blood. In nucleotides, the sequence is TGTGCCACCAGCAAGAACCCCTCCGGGACAGGGGGCAATCAGCCCCAGCATTTT. This codes for CATSKNPSGTGGNQPQHF.